The sample holds a few counts of the clone carrying this TCR beta chain. Its antigen is unknown. Primers included in the PCR were 60 Vbeta and 13 Jbeta primers. The repertoire was sequenced with immunoSEQ multiplex PCR; TCRdb's copy has only in-frame clones and lacks some. This table holds some 120,000 clones, about 70% found once. These data originate in a study of cytomegalovirus exposure and HLA in healthy donors. Study results and limitations: Prediction of most subjects' HLA-A and HLA-B alleles by TCR beta sequences was reportedly accurate. According to reports, the classifier identified cytomegalovirus status with high specificity and sensitivity.

Germline CDR1 is SGHRS and CDR2 is YFSETQ. CDR3 length equals 15 residues. The V and J ends lost 4 bases and 5 bases, in that order; junction bases with no gene match: 6. The TCR comes from a woman aged 40 to 50 in good health and CMV-seronegative. The material sequenced was PBMCs. The genes are TRBV5-1 and TRBJ2-5, with 12 nucleotides matching TRBD1. In DNA form, the CDR3 reads TGCGCCAGCAGCCCGGGGACAGGGGGCAGGGAGACCCAGTACTTC. It is translated as CASSPGTGGRETQYF.